One T cell receptor (beta chain) is described in this entry. Its antigen is not known. This specimen comes from a study of T-cell memory formation after mild COVID-19. On the study more broadly: TCR clusters showed largely donor specificity. Overall study results and limits: The study found balanced CD4/CD8 in clones contracting day 15 to 85 and a CD4+ lean in later expanders. Detection of some responders pre-infection suggested pre-existing cross-reactive memory T cells participated.

TCR alpha and TCR beta cDNA libraries carrying sample barcodes and UMIs were produced by 5'RACE using constant-segment primers. TCRdb re-called the 5' RACE reads through MiXCR, storing one row per CDR3 protein. The table lists about 130,000 distinct CDR3 sequences, around 15% of them singletons, with 4.5% to 5.5% in the top ten. The V segment lost 5 bases and the J segment 6 bases; nucleotides outside the gene matches: 5. Germline V lookup: CDR1 SEHNR, CDR2 FQNEAQ (reference sequence). This CDR3 region has 13 residues. Sequencing was performed on PBMCs or a T cell subset sorted from them (not recorded which). This TCR derives from a man between 18 and 35 years old who had mild COVID-19 (a few samples of this study predate the infection). Cell type and time point are not known. V is TRBV7-9 and J is TRBJ1-2, with TRBD1 matching 8 bases. In DNA form, the CDR3 reads TGTGCCAGCAGCCCCGGACAGGGCCATGGCTACACCTTC. This codes for CASSPGQGHGYTF. The full variable domain, with the rest looked up from reference TRBV7-9 and TRBJ1-2, is DTGVSQNPRHKITKRGQNVTFRCDPISEHNRLYWYRQTLGQGPEFLTYFQNEAQLEKSRLLSDRFSAERPKGSFSTLEIQRTEQGDSAMYLCASSPGQGHGYTFGSGTRLTVV.